This T cell receptor (beta chain) is drawn from a study of blood T cell repertoires in COVID-19. As handled by the study authors: From reference gene primer amplification, estimates of nucleated cell counts were derived. Here immunoSEQ multiplex PCR was the method, and the copy in TCRdb shows in-frame clones only, minus some. V and J calls and clone size come straight from that table; D and trimming were deduced from the DNA. This sample yields hundreds of thousands of clones, of which roughly 90% are seen a single time; 3.5% to 4.5% belongs to the top ten. Germline loops: CDR1 SGHRS, CDR2 YFSETQ. The germline V and J ends were trimmed by 4 bases and 0 bases, with 16 bases remaining between them. The CDR3 is made up of 16 amino acids. This clone has only one observation.

The receptor comes from a woman aged 50 to 60 with active or convalescent COVID-19. The chain is built from TRBV5-1 and TRBJ1-1; D is ambiguous. The sequenced sample was peripheral blood. This CDR3 reads CASSPVGVLMNTEAFF. The DNA for the CDR3 is TGCGCCAGCAGCCCCGTCGGGGTATTAATGAACACTGAAGCTTTCTTT.